The entry below describes one T cell receptor (beta chain). Its antigen is unknown. CDR1 is SNHLY, CDR2 FYNNEI, per germline. The CDR3 runs 13 residues. V gave up 4 bases and J gave up 0 bases, with 7 bases separating them. Data came from immunoSEQ multiplex PCR; TCRdb stores just in-frame clones and leaves some out. The sample includes around 400,000 clones, about 89% of them seen just once. The sample originates from a study of Ad26.COV2.S vaccination and SARS-CoV-2 variants. Noted treatment: about 20 received Ad26.COV2.S at low or high dose, single or two shots; roughly five received placebo; per-sample allocation not given. Samples were taken on day 63 after the first vaccine or placebo injection. Whole-study findings and limits: Estimates derived from TCR breadth and depth analyses may have underestimated total T cell responses.

The TCR was taken from a person aged 18 to 65 who received the Ad26.COV2.S COVID-19 vaccine or a placebo. The material was peripheral blood, obtained in a trial of Ad26.COV2.S vaccine versus placebo. The J gene is TRBJ2-7, the V gene TRBV2, with a tentative D call TRBD2 (6 bases). This chain's CDR3 is CASSAGSSYEQYF. CDR3 DNA sequence: TGTGCCAGCAGTGCCGGGAGCTCCTACGAGCAGTACTTC.